This T cell receptor (beta chain) was sequenced during a study of OX40 agonist ivuxolimab in advanced cancers. General study points: Compared with others, partial responders at 0.1-3.0 mg/kg displayed clonal expansion among the lowest.

The data were produced by immunoSEQ multiplex PCR, yet TCRdb's version contains in-frame clones alone and is incomplete. The sample has roughly 70,000 clones, 88% seen once. This CDR3 is 17 amino acids long. Between the trimmed V and J ends, which lost 5 bases and 1 base, there was a span of 18 bases. Germline assignment: CDR1 LNHNV and CDR2 YYDKDF (reference sequence). Turning to this clone: Its antigen remains unknown.

The V gene is TRBV15, the J gene TRBJ1-5; a possible D gene is TRBD1 (5 bases). The TCR sequence derives from an adult with an advanced solid tumor such as melanoma, head and neck, liver or kidney cancer. Sample: CD4+ or CD8+ T cells sorted from blood, taken in a trial of the OX40 agonist ivuxolimab. CDR3 sequence: CATSPRGENRSNQPQHF. The CDR3 DNA sequence: TGTGCCACCAGCCCCCGGGGGGAGAATAGGAGCAATCAGCCCCAGCATTTT.